This T cell receptor (beta chain) was profiled in a study of T cell repertoires in cytomegalovirus infection. Study conclusions and caveats: Summed frequency of public TCR beta families distinguished CMV carriers with the relevant HLA.

V trimming: 5 bases; J trimming: 6 bases; junction bases outside the gene matches: 4. Germline V gives CDR1 SGHTA, CDR2 FQGNSA. The CDR3 is 13 amino acids. TCRdb redid the calling of the reads with MiXCR, one entry per CDR3 protein. The sample holds around 120,000 distinct CDR3 sequences; approximately 9.2% are singletons and the top ten take 10%. In this sample, this clonotype turned up many times. Its antigen remains unidentified. The sequencing sample was made of PBMCs. This chain uses TRBV7-2 with TRBJ2-1; 7 nucleotides match TRBD1. The source of this sequence is a human donor in good health (CMV status not recorded). Some clones in this sample may be carry-over from other donors' samples. CDR3 residues: CASSRQGPNEQFF. In DNA, the CDR3 is TGTGCCAGCAGCCGACAGGGCCCCAATGAGCAGTTCTTC.